The 10 T cell receptor beta chains in this list originate from one sample, sequenced in a study of OX40 agonist ivuxolimab in advanced cancers. Method: immunoSEQ multiplex PCR; TCRdb's copy keeps in-frame clones and lacks some. The table shows fewer than 70,000 clones, with more than 65% occurring only once. The specimen was CD4+ or CD8+ T cells sorted from blood, collected in a trial of the OX40 agonist ivuxolimab. The receptors were sampled from an adult with an advanced solid tumor such as melanoma, head and neck, liver or kidney cancer.

V is TRBV6-1 and J is TRBJ1-1; D might be TRBD1 (5 bases). CDR3 size: 14 residues. Trimming removed 7 bases at V and 1 base at J, with 13 bases between. The V gene's germline CDR1 is MNHNS and CDR2 SASEGT. Here the CDR3 reads CASTGGSGNTEAFF. The CDR3 nucleotides are TGTGCCAGCACCGGGGGGAGTGGGAACACTGAAGCTTTCTTT.

CDR3 nucleotides: TGTGCCAGCAGTGGCCAACAGGGAAGGGAGACCCAGTACTTC. Amino acids: CASSGQQGRETQYF. V gene TRBV2 combines with J gene TRBJ2-5; D is possibly TRBD1 (6 bases). Trimming took off 4 bases at V and 5 bases at J, with 14 bases between the two ends. The CDR3 sequence is 14 residues long. The germline gives CDR1 SNHLY, CDR2 FYNNEI. Variable domain in full (rest from reference TRBV2 and TRBJ2-5): EPEVTQTPSHQVTQMGQEVILRCVPISNHLYFYWYRQILGQKVEFLVSFYNNEISEKSEIFDDQFSVERPDGSNFTLKIRSTKLEDSAMYFCASSGQQGRETQYFGPGTRLLVL.

This chain links TRBV10-3 with TRBJ1-5, with D uncertain. Per germline, CDR1 ENHRY and CDR2 SYGVKD. There are 14 residues in the CDR3. The V gene lost 3 bases and the J gene lost 9 bases, with 15 bases spanning the gap. The CDR3 DNA follows: TGTGCCATCAGTGACGGTGTCCTTACAAGGCCCCAGCATTTT. Protein: CAISDGVLTRPQHF.

Note on this clone: The DNA is left out, because the CDR3 cannot be placed on it with certainty; the CDR3 is given as TCRdb lists it. The chain has TRBV7-2 and TRBJ2-2. Germline lookup yields CDR1 SGHTA and CDR2 FQGNSA. The CDR3 spans 15 amino acids, including both terminal residues. The CDR3 sequence: CASSFGPGVTGELFF.

V gene TRBV19 combines with J gene TRBJ2-2; tentative D call: TRBD2 (6 bases). This CDR3 region has 16 residues. The V end was cut by 5 bases, the J end by 0 bases, with 13 bases between. Germline V lookup: CDR1 LNHDA, CDR2 SQIVND (reference sequence). The CDR3 loop is CASSGRDRANTGELFF. Written as DNA, the CDR3 is TGTGCCAGTAGTGGGCGGGACCGAGCGAACACCGGGGAGCTGTTTTTT.

J is TRBJ2-2 and V is TRBV5-1; either TRBD1 or TRBD2 may fit D (5 bases each). Germline assignment: CDR1 SGHRS and CDR2 YFSETQ. This CDR3 contains 13 residues. Between the trimmed V and J ends, which lost 8 bases and 5 bases, there was a span of 13 bases. The CDR3 nucleotides are TGCGCCAGTTCAGGGAGCTTGACCGGGGAGCTGTTTTTT. Protein product: CASSGSLTGELFF.

The chain has TRBV14 and TRBJ1-6; D remains unclear. The CDR3 runs to 14 residues. Germline V gene data show CDR1 as SGHDN and CDR2 as FVKESK. V lost 4 bases to trimming and J lost 10 bases, with 14 bases between them. CDR3 sequence (DNA): TGTGCCAGCAGCCTGGGGAGGGTATGGTCACCCCTCCACTTT. Residues: CASSLGRVWSPLHF.

This clone occurred once. This chain links TRBV1 with TRBJ2-7; the table's D call, TRBD1, has no DNA check behind it. TRBV1 is noted as a pseudogene. CDR3 length: 14 residues. CDR3 sequence (DNA): TGCACCAGCAGCCAAGATCGAAGGGGGAACGAGCAGTACTTC. It yields the protein CTSSQDRRGNEQYF.

This clone was seen a single time. The chain employs TRBV6-5 and TRBJ1-1; D gene ambiguous. The V end was cut by 5 bases, the J end by 2 bases, with 15 bases between. CDR1 and CDR2 (germline): MNHEY, SVGAGI. The CDR3 loop spans 15 amino acids. The CDR3 loop is CASSTVRESNTEAFF. In DNA, the CDR3 is TGTGCCAGCAGTACCGTCCGAGAATCAAACACTGAAGCTTTCTTT.

By proportion, this clone is medium-sized. This chain connects TRBV6-1 to TRBJ1-2; D might be TRBD1 (5 bases). The germline V gene encodes CDR1 MNHNS and CDR2 SASEGT. The length of the CDR3 is 15 residues. Trimming took off 10 bases at V and 5 bases at J, with 23 bases between the two ends. For the CDR3, the DNA is TGTGCCACCATTCCCCGCTCTGGGACTGAGTATGGCTACACCTTC. Protein: CATIPRSGTEYGYTF.